This T cell receptor (beta chain) was identified during a study of blood T cell repertoires in COVID-19. Study as a whole: Acute and convalescent COVID-19 samples came from the United States, Italy and Spain. Sample material is recorded as cDNA or gDNA derived from T cells, B-cell-depleted T cells, or PBMCs.

Methods used by the authors: Amplification from reference gene primers served as the basis for estimated nucleated cell counts. Generated by immunoSEQ multiplex PCR, the TCRdb table keeps only in-frame clones and is missing some. The V and J calls and clone size are taken from that table; D and trimming were inferred from the DNA. Of about 160,000 clones listed, about 85% were seen once; the top ten hold 1% to 1.5%. The V gene's germline CDR1 is GTSNPN and CDR2 SVGIG (reference sequence). V dropped 5 bases and J dropped 3 bases, with 17 bases sitting between them. The length of the CDR3 is 15 residues. This clone has only one observation.

The specimen was peripheral blood. V usage is TRBV30 and J usage is TRBJ1-5, with D possibly matching TRBD1 (6 bases). This sequence originates from a man in his 60s who had recovered from COVID-19. The CDR3 DNA reads as TGTGCCTGGGACCATCCTGGACAGCCCAATCAGCCCCAGCATTTT. Encoded protein: CAWDHPGQPNQPQHF.